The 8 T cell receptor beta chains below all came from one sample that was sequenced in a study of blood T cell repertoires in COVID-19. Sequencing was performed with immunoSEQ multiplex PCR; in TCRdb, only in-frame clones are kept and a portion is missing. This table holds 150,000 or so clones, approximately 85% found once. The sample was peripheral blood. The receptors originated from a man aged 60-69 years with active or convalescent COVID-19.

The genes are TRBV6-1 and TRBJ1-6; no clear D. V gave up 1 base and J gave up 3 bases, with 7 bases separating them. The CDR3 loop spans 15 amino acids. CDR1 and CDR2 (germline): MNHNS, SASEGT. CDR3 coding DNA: TGTGCCAGCAGTGAAGGGGCCTACTATAATTCACCCCTCCACTTT. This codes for CASSEGAYYNSPLHF.

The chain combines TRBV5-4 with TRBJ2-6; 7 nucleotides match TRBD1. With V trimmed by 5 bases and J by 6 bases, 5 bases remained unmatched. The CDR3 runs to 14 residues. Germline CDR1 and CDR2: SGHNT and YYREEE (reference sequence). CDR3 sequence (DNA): TGTGCCAGCAGTCGCCAGGGGGAGGCCAACGTCCTGACTTTC. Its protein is CASSRQGEANVLTF. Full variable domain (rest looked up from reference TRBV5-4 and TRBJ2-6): ETGVTQSPTHLIKTRGQQVTLRCSSQSGHNTVSWYQQALGQGPQFIFQYYREEENGRGNFPPRFSGLQFPNYSSELNVNALELDDSALYLCASSRQGEANVLTFGAGSRLTVL.

DNA for the CDR3: TGTGCCAGAAGCCCGAGCGGGGGCGCGATCCCTGAAGCTTTCTTT. Amino acid sequence: CARSPSGGAIPEAFF. V gene TRBV5-3 combines with J gene TRBJ1-1; D may be TRBD1 (6 bases). TRBV5-3 is placed among ORFs of uncertain function. The CDR3 consists of 15 residues. V dropped 4 bases and J dropped 6 bases, with 19 bases sitting between them.

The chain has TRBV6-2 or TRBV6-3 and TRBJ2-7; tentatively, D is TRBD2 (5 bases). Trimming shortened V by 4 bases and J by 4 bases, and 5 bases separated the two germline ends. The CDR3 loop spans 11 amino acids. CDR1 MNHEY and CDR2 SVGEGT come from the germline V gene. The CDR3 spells CASSWEYEQYF. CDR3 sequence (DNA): TGTGCCAGCAGTTGGGAGTACGAGCAGTACTTC.

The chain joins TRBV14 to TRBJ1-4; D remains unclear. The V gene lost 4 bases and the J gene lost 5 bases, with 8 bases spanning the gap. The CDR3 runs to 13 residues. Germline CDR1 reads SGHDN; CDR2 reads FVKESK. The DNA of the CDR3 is TGTGCCAGCAGCCGAGGTGAAAATGAAAAACTGTTTTTT. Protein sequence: CASSRGENEKLFF.

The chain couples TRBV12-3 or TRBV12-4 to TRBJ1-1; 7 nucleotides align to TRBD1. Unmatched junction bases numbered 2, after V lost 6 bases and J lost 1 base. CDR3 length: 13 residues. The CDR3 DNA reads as TGTGCCAGCAGGCGGACAGGGAACACTGAAGCTTTCTTT. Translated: CASRRTGNTEAFF.

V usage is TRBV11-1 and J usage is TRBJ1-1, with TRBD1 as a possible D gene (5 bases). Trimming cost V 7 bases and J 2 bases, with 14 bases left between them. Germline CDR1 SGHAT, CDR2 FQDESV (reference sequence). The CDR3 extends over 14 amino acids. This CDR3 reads CASMPGVKNTEAFF. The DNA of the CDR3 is TGTGCCAGCATGCCGGGGGTCAAAAACACTGAAGCTTTCTTT. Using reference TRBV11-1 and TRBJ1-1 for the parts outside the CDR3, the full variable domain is EAEVAQSPRYKITEKSQAVAFWCDPISGHATLYWYRQILGQGPELLVQFQDESVVDDSQLPKDRFSAERLKGVDSTLKIQPAELGDSAMYLCASMPGVKNTEAFFGQGTRLTVV.

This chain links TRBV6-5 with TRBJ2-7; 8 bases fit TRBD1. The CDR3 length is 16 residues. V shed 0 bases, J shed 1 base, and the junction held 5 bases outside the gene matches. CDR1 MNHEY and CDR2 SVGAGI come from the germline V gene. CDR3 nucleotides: TGTGCCAGCAGTTACTCCTCCGGGACAGGATCCTACGAGCAGTACTTC. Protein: CASSYSSGTGSYEQYF.